This TCR beta chain appears in the sequencing data of a study of T cell changes during pregnancy in multiple sclerosis. The data were produced by immunoSEQ multiplex PCR, yet TCRdb's version contains in-frame clones alone and is incomplete. The table has over 25,000 clones, approximately 90% seen once. This CDR3 region has 12 residues. Trimming took 8 bases from V and 4 from J; bases not matched to a gene: 4. Germline lookup yields CDR1 MNHEY and CDR2 SMNVEV (reference sequence). Here the sequenced sample was CD8+ T cells from peripheral blood mononuclear cells, taken in the third trimester of pregnancy. This chain connects TRBV27 to TRBJ1-1; 7 bases are a match to TRBD1. The receptor's source is a female donor with multiple sclerosis, enrolled in a pregnancy study. The CDR3 protein is CASGRGATEAFF. CDR3 sequence (DNA): TGTGCCAGCGGCAGGGGGGCCACTGAAGCTTTCTTT.